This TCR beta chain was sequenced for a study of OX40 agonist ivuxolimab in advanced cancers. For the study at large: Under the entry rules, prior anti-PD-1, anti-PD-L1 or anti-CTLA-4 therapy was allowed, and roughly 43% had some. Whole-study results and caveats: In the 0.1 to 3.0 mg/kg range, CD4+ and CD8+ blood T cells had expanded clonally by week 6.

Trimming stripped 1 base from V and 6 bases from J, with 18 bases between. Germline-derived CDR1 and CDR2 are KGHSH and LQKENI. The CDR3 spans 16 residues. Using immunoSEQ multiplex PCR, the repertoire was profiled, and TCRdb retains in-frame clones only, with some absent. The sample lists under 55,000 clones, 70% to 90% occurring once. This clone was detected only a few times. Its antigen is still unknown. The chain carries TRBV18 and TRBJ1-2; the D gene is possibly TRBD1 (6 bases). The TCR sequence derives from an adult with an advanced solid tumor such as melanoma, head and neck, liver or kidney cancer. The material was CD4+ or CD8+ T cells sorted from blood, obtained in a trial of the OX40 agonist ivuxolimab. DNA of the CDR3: TGTGCCAGCTCACCACTTTCAGGGGAAGGGAGCGATGGCTACACCTTC. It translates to CASSPLSGEGSDGYTF.